The 30 T cell receptor beta chains presented below share a single source sample, sequenced in a study of tumor and adjacent non-tumor tissue in lung cancer. The library came from three nested PCR rounds adapted from ARM-PCR protocols. TCRdb re-called the multiplex PCR reads through MiXCR, storing one row per CDR3 protein. The data contain about 48,000 distinct CDR3 sequences, about 68% of them singletons. This sample's RNA came from whole unsorted tissue. The normal lung tissue was taken more than 3 cm from the tumor edge. Sequencing input: distant non-tumor lung tissue. Receptors were obtained from a woman in her seventies with non-small cell lung cancer.

In the case of this clonotype: This may be a read error: a much more frequent sequence differs by one nucleotide. The rearrangement links TRBV4-1 to TRBJ2-1; D is perhaps TRBD2 (6 bases). The CDR3 is made up of 15 amino acids. The V end lost 2 bases, the J end lost 7 bases, and 15 bases lay between the germline ends. Germline CDR1 MGHRA, CDR2 YSYEKL. CDR3 protein: CASSQLVGGTNEQFF. For the CDR3, the DNA is TGCGCCAGCAGCCAACTAGTGGGAGGAACAAATGAGCAGTTCTTC.

This clonotype occurred a few times. Germline and junction disagree at one end, which may indicate a read error. This chain uses TRBV7-2 with TRBJ2-2, with a possible D match to TRBD1 (5 bases). This CDR3 comprises 15 residues. CDR1 is SGHTA, CDR2 FQGNSA, per germline. The CDR3 nucleotides read TGTGCCAACAGCTCCGTTGCATACAGGACCGGGGAGCTGTTTTTT. It specifies CANSSVAYRTGELFF.

As regards this clonotype: Germline is not matched at one junction end, which may reflect a read error. The chain combines TRBV6-2 or TRBV6-3 with TRBJ2-2; D remains unclear. In germline, CDR1 is MNHEY, CDR2 SVGEGT. This CDR3 is built from 15 residues. The DNA of the CDR3 is TGTGCTAGCAGAAAGACTCGTGAGAACACCTGGGAGCTGTTTTTT. This translates into CASRKTRENTWELFF.

As for this clonotype: Because it lacks the conserved phenylalanine or tryptophan at the end, this CDR3 is likely a read error. The chain has TRBV6-5 and TRBJ2-1; D remains unclear. Germline V CDR1 and CDR2: MNHEY, SVGAGI. V lost 6 bases, J lost 1 base, and 13 bases lay in between. The CDR3 runs to 15 residues. CDR3 loop: CASSYSETSYNEQFL. CDR3 nucleotide sequence: TGTGCCAGCAGCTACAGCGAGACTTCCTACAATGAGCAGTTCTTA.

This clonotype was detected many times. J is TRBJ1-2 and V is TRBV4-1; the match to TRBD1 covers 8 bases. The germline gives CDR1 MGHRA, CDR2 YSYEKL. The CDR3 sequence is 15 residues long. Germline trimming cut 1 base from V and 4 bases from J; bases unmatched to any gene: 5. Here the CDR3 DNA reads TGCGCCAGCAGCCAAGGCCCACAGGGGGTCTATGGCTACACCTTC. Translating it yields CASSQGPQGVYGYTF.

About this clonotype: This is likely a read error, given that the CDR3 carries no conserved phenylalanine or tryptophan at its end. The chain recombines TRBV12-3 or TRBV12-4 with TRBJ2-2, with 7 nucleotides matching TRBD2. This CDR3 has 15 amino acids. CDR3 sequence: CASSPQGGGTGELFL. CDR3 coding DNA: TGTGCTAGCAGTCCACAAGGCGGGGGCACCGGGGAGCTGTTTTTG.

This clonotype appeared many times. One end of the junction is discordant with germline, which a read error may explain. This rearrangement joins TRBV29-1 to TRBJ2-5, with D perhaps being TRBD1 or TRBD2 (6 bases each). CDR3 length: 15 amino acids. Germline CDR1 SQVTM, CDR2 ANQGSEA. This CDR3 is CSVEGGGSVSGTQYF. In DNA, the CDR3 is TGCAGCGTCGAAGGAGGGGGGAGTGTTTCGGGGACCCAGTACTTC.

As regards this clonotype: A much larger clone lies one base from this, so it may be a read error. This rearrangement joins TRBV12-3 or TRBV12-4 to TRBJ1-2, with a weak D call TRBD1 (6 bases). The CDR3 sequence is 14 residues long. The CDR3 here is CASREGGGNYDYTF. The CDR3 DNA follows: TGTGCCAGCAGAGAAGGGGGAGGTAACTATGACTACACCTTC.

The chain couples TRBV6-1 to TRBJ2-5; 7 bases agree with TRBD1. Germline-derived CDR1 and CDR2 are MNHNS and SASEGT. The J segment lost 5 bases and the V segment lost 9 bases, leaving 12 bases of the junction unmatched. The CDR3 spans 14 residues. This CDR3 is CASMFRGILETQYF. The CDR3 DNA reads as TGTGCCAGTATGTTCAGGGGGATTTTGGAGACCCAGTACTTC.

This clonotype was recorded many times. The chain uses TRBV14 and TRBJ2-4; a weak D match, TRBD2 (5 bases). V gave up 8 bases and J gave up 9 bases, with 17 bases separating them. In germline, CDR1 is SGHDN, CDR2 FVKESK. The CDR3 has 13 amino acids. CDR3 DNA: TGTGCCAGCTCCCGTGAGGTTCGGGGCATTCAGTACTTC. It yields the protein CASSREVRGIQYF.

This clonotype was found a few times. The chain links TRBV20-1 to TRBJ2-7; perhaps TRBD2 as D (5 bases). The ends were cut back, 7 bases at V and 6 bases at J, with 10 bases in the middle. The CDR3 loop spans 10 amino acids. In germline, CDR1 is DFQATT, CDR2 SNEGSKA (reference sequence). As DNA, the CDR3 is TGCAGTGGGGAGTTTCGCGAGCAGTACTTC. Protein product: CSGEFREQYF.

This sequence joins TRBV6-1 and TRBJ2-7; 12 bases line up with TRBD1. Germline V gene lookup returns CDR1 MNHNS and CDR2 SASEGT. The CDR3 extends over 14 amino acids. The J segment lost 13 bases and the V segment lost 7 bases, leaving 14 bases of the junction unmatched. Written as DNA, the CDR3 is TGTGCCAGCAACACCGGGACAGGGGGCTTGCGTCGTTACTTC. It is translated as CASNTGTGGLRRYF.

This clonotype was seen repeatedly, ten times or more. The CDR3 reads CASIGLPTGGRNQPQHF. In DNA, the CDR3 is TGTGCCAGTATAGGGCTTCCGACAGGGGGCCGTAATCAGCCCCAGCATTTT. The chain recombines TRBV19 with TRBJ1-5; 10 bases are shared with TRBD1. Losses at the gene ends were 7 bases for V and 4 bases for J; bases not matched to a gene: 13. This CDR3 has 17 amino acids. From germline, CDR1 is LNHDA and CDR2 SQIVND (reference sequence).

There are many counts of this clonotype. The V and J genes are TRBV28 and TRBJ2-3; unclear D gene. Trimming left V 6 bases short and J 6 bases short, with 16 bases between. The germline gives CDR1 MDHEN, CDR2 SYDVKM. This CDR3 region has 14 residues. DNA of the CDR3: TGTGCCAGCAGCCTCTCTCTAGGGCGGGATACGCAGTATTTT. The encoded protein is CASSLSLGRDTQYF.

The chain is built from TRBV4-1 and TRBJ2-2; no clear D gene. Trimming took 6 bases from V and 4 from J, leaving 9 bases between them. Per the germline V gene, CDR1 is MGHRA and CDR2 is YSYEKL. The CDR3 is 13 amino acids. CDR3 sequence reads: CASRGSGTGELFF. The CDR3 bases are TGCGCCAGCAGGGGATCGGGCACCGGGGAGCTGTTTTTT.

Notes on this clonotype: The conserved closing phenylalanine or tryptophan is absent in this CDR3, likely reflecting a read error. The chain uses TRBV6-2 or TRBV6-3 and TRBJ2-7; D gene uncertain. The CDR3 runs to 12 residues. Germline V gene sequence: CDR1 MNHEY, CDR2 SVGEGT. Trimming shortened V by 1 base and J by 2 bases, and 3 bases separated the two germline ends. CDR3 protein: CASSYLAYEQYS. CDR3 coding DNA: TGTGCCAGCAGTTACTTAGCCTACGAGCAGTACTCC.

The table lists this clonotype with a few counts. This may arise from a read error, as a much more abundant clone is one base away. This rearrangement joins TRBV7-9 to TRBJ2-7; perhaps TRBD2 as D (5 bases). With 4 bases removed from V and 4 bases from J, the gap between germline ends came to 23 bases. Per germline, CDR1 SEHNR and CDR2 FQNEAQ (reference sequence). CDR3 length: 17 amino acids. This CDR3 is CASSSGTERQVVYEQYF. Here the CDR3 DNA reads TGTGCCAGCAGCTCTGGCACTGAGCGGCAAGTGGTTTACGAGCAGTACTTC.

Comment on this clonotype: At one of its ends the junction is not consistent with the germline gene, which may arise from a read error. The rearrangement uses TRBV5-4 and TRBJ2-1; no clear D. The CDR3 loop spans 11 amino acids. From germline, CDR1 is SGHNT and CDR2 YYREEE (reference sequence). The CDR3 coding sequence is TGTGCCACCAGCTTGGTCAGCGAGCAGTTCTTC. It is translated as CATSLVSEQFF.

The CDR3 DNA is TGTGCCATGCGGAAAGACCCGACTAGCGGGTTAGAGACCCAGTACTTC. It encodes CAMRKDPTSGLETQYF. The V call is TRBV6-1, the J call TRBJ2-5; 10 bases are shared with TRBD2. The germline gives CDR1 MNHNS, CDR2 SASEGT. This CDR3 spans 16 amino acids. Trimming took 10 bases from V and 4 from J; bases not matched to a gene: 15.

The sample holds one count of this clonotype. A junction end diverges from the germline sequence, so it may reflect a read error. The chain is built from TRBV29-1 and TRBJ2-7; no firm D call. The CDR3 has 13 amino acids. Looked up from germline, CDR1 is SQVTM and CDR2 is ANQGSEA. This CDR3 reads CGVPASGNYERYF. For the CDR3, the DNA is TGCGGCGTTCCCGCCAGTGGGAACTACGAGCGGTACTTC.

This clonotype was picked up a small number of times. A much larger clone is a single base away; this may be a read error. This CDR3 is CVSSTGARGNQPQHF. The CDR3 DNA follows: TGTGTCAGCAGCACAGGGGCCAGGGGCAATCAGCCCCAGCATTTT. V and J are TRBV12-3 or TRBV12-4 and TRBJ1-5; 7 bases fit TRBD1. The CDR3 runs 15 residues.

This clonotype was detected ten times or more. The rearrangement links TRBV28 to TRBJ2-5; possible D gene TRBD2, 5 bases. V dropped 5 bases and J dropped 3 bases, with 19 bases sitting between them. Germline assignment: CDR1 MDHEN and CDR2 SYDVKM. This CDR3 spans 16 amino acids. CDR3 residues: CASSALVSGQKETQYF. As DNA, the CDR3 is TGTGCCAGCAGTGCCCTCGTGAGCGGCCAAAAAGAGACCCAGTACTTC.

To note about this clonotype: An end of the junction does not agree with germline; a read error may underlie this. The chain couples TRBV11-2 to TRBJ2-7, with 9 bases fitting TRBD2. The germline gives CDR1 SGHAT, CDR2 FQNNGV. The CDR3 spans 16 residues. CDR3 nucleotide sequence: TGTGCCAGCAGCTTAGAGGCTCTAGCGGGATGCCACGAGCAATACTTC. It specifies CASSLEALAGCHEQYF.

Comments on this clonotype: A read error may be the cause here, since a much bigger clone is one base away. The chain couples TRBV20-1 to TRBJ2-1; D possibly corresponds to TRBD2 (6 bases). CDR1 DFQATT and CDR2 SNEGSKA come from the germline V gene (reference sequence). The ends were cut back, 4 bases at V and 9 bases at J, with 16 bases in the middle. The CDR3 contains 13 residues. The CDR3, as DNA: TGCAGTGCTAAAGAGACGGGGAGGATTGAGCAGTTCTTC. Its protein is CSAKETGRIEQFF.

This chain connects TRBV29-1 to TRBJ2-1; D is uncertain. Germline CDR1 and CDR2: SQVTM and ANQGSEA. The CDR3 runs to 13 residues. CDR3 residues: CGVKQHGINEQFF. CDR3 DNA sequence: TGCGGTGTAAAACAGCATGGCATAAATGAGCAGTTCTTC.

Comment on this clonotype: Given the absence of the conserved phenylalanine or tryptophan at the CDR3 end, a read error is likely. The J gene is TRBJ2-7, the V gene TRBV28, with D uncertain. The germline V and J ends were trimmed by 8 bases and 3 bases, with 14 bases remaining between them. This CDR3 has 13 residues. Germline V gene lookup returns CDR1 MDHEN and CDR2 SYDVKM. DNA of the CDR3: TGTGCCAGCTCTCCCGGTCAGTACTACGAGCAGTACTCC. Translated, it gives CASSPGQYYEQYS.

This clonotype was seen repeatedly, ten times or more. This chain uses TRBV28 with TRBJ1-5; possibly TRBD1 for D (6 bases). The CDR3 covers 15 residues. Deletions cut 4 bases from V and 6 bases from J, with 16 bases between. CDR1 is MDHEN and CDR2 is SYDVKM in the germline V gene. The CDR3 nucleotides read TGTGCCAGCAGTTCAGGGGCCTCCTACGGTCAGCCCCAGCATTTT. Protein product: CASSSGASYGQPQHF.

Worth noting for this clonotype: A single base separates this from a much larger clone, so it may be a read error. This chain joins TRBV5-1 and TRBJ1-1; D might be TRBD1 (5 bases). The CDR3 runs to 14 residues. Trimming left V 6 bases short and J 6 bases short, with 18 bases between. From germline, CDR1 is SGHRS and CDR2 YFSETQ. The CDR3 DNA reads as TGCGCCAGCACCGATATAACAGGACCGCCTGAAGCTTTCTTT. This encodes CASTDITGPPEAFF.

A note on this clonotype: Just one base apart from a much larger clone, this may be a read error. The chain has TRBV5-4 and TRBJ2-3, with 9 bases that match TRBD1. Looked up from germline, CDR1 is SGHNT and CDR2 is YYREEE (reference sequence). The CDR3 consists of 15 residues. CDR3 sequence (DNA): TGTGCCAGCAGCTTGGAGGGACAGGGCACAGGTACGCAGTATTTT. The encoded protein is CASSLEGQGTGTQYF.

In regard to this clonotype: The CDR3 ends on some other residue instead of the conserved phenylalanine or tryptophan, so this is likely a read error. The J gene is TRBJ2-7, the V gene TRBV4-1, with 8 bases identical to TRBD1. There are 16 residues in the CDR3. Germline loops: CDR1 MGHRA, CDR2 YSYEKL. The junction had 7 bases not matched to a gene; V was cut back by 3 bases and J by 0 bases. The CDR3 loop is CASSHGQGLSSYEQYY. CDR3 nucleotide sequence: TGCGCCAGCAGCCACGGACAGGGTTTAAGCTCCTACGAGCAGTACTAC.